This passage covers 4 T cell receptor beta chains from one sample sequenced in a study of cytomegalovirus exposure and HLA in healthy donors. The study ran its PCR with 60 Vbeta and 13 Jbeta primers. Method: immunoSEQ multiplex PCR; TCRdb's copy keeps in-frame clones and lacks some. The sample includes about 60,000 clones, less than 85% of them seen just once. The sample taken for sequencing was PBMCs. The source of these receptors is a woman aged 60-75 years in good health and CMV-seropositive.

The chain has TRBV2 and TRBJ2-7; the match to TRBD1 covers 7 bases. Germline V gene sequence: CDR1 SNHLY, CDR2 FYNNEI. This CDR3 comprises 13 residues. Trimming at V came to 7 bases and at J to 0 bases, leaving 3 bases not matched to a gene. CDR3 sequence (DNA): TGTGCCAGCAAGAGGGACAGCTCCTACGAGCAGTACTTC. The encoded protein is CASKRDSSYEQYF.

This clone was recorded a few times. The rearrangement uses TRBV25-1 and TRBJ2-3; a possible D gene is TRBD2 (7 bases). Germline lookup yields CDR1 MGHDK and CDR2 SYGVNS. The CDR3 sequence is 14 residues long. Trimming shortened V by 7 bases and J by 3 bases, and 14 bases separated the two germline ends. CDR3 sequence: CASKRGGPTDTQYF. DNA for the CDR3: TGTGCCAGCAAGAGGGGGGGGCCAACAGATACGCAGTATTTT. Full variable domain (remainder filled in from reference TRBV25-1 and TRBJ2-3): EADIYQTPRYLVIGTGKKITLECSQTMGHDKMYWYQQDPGMELHLIHYSYGVNSTEKGDLSSESTVSRIRTEHFPLTLESARPSHTSQYLCASKRGGPTDTQYFGPGTRLTVL.

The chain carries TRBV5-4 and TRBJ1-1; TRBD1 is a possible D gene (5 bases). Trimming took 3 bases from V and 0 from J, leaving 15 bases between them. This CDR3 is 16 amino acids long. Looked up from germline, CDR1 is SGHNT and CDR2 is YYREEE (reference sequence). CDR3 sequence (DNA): TGTGCCAGCAGCTCAGGAACATGGGGGGTGAACACTGAAGCTTTCTTT. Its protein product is CASSSGTWGVNTEAFF.

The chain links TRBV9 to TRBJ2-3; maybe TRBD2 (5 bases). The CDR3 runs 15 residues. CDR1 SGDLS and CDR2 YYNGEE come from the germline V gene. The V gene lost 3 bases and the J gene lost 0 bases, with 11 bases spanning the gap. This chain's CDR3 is CASSEEVGSTDTQYF. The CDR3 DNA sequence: TGTGCCAGCAGCGAGGAGGTCGGTAGCACAGATACGCAGTATTTT.